This TCR beta chain emerged from a study of response to subunit inactivated influenza vaccine. Via MiXCR, TCRdb re-called the RT-PCR reads, giving one row per CDR3 protein. The repertoire includes about 570,000 distinct CDR3 sequences, about 11% of them detected once, and approximately 11% sits in the top ten. The data also belong to a second study, concerning T cells expressing NK-cell markers. From that paper: The TCR beta cDNA came from 5'RACE template switching with UMIs. There were several donors in whom these clonotypes also led the CD3+CD56-NKG2C+ fraction.

This material consisted of PBMCs from blood, taken on the day of vaccination. This TCR was recovered from a man aged 50-60 years who received an inactivated influenza vaccine.

The CDR3 loop is CASSGAGGVYNEQFF. The CDR3 coding sequence is TGTGCCAGCAGCGGAGCGGGGGGGGTTTACAATGAGCAGTTCTTC. The chain recombines TRBV5-6 with TRBJ2-1; 10 bases line up with TRBD2. Germline values: CDR1 SGHDT, CDR2 YYEEEE. J lost 4 bases, V lost 4 bases, and 5 bases had no gene match. The CDR3 loop spans 15 amino acids.